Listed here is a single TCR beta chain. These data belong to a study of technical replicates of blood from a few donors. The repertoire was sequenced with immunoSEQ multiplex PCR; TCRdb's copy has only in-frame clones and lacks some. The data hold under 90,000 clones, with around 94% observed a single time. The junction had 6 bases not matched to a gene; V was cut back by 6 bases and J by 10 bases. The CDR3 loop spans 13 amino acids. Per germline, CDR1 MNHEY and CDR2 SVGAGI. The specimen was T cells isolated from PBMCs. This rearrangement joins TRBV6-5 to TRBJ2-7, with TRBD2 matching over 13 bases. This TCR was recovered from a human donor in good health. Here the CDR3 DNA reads TGTGCCAGCAGGGGGAGGACTAGCGGGAGTCAGTACTTC. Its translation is CASRGRTSGSQYF.